This TCR beta chain was identified during a study of CD8+CD57+ T cells in acquired aplastic anemia. About the research overall: Sorted CD4+ and CD8+ cells gave a mean 3.2 ug DNA, range roughly 0.18 to 30 ug. Findings and caveats of the study: Sharing between patients and controls was observed for over 25 CD8+ CDR3 sequences. With respect to CD8+ Simpson's diversity, patients and controls did not differ significantly.

CDR3 length equals 14 residues. Germline assignment: CDR1 SGHTA and CDR2 FQGTGA. Trimming removed 2 bases from V and 5 bases from J, with 12 bases in between. Flow cytometry had shown expanded CD8+CD57+ cells in the patients chosen for sequencing. Prior therapy had not been administered to any patient at the time of blood sampling. The study profiled TCR beta VDJ and CDR3 using genomic DNA as template. Each CDR3 protein gets one entry after TCRdb re-called the reads with MiXCR. The sample carries roughly 190,000 distinct CDR3 sequences, just under 50% recorded once. A note on this clonotype: Its antigen is not identified. This could be a read error, since a much larger clone is one nucleotide away. No conserved phenylalanine or tryptophan is present at the end of the CDR3, so a read error is the likely explanation.

This clonotype originated in a human donor with aplastic anemia. The gene calls are TRBV7-3 and TRBJ1-1, with D hard to call. Sequenced sample: sorted CD4+, CD8+, or CD8+CD57+ T cells (not recorded which) from PBMCs. The CDR3 loop is CASSLDQSITEAFL. DNA for the CDR3: TGTGCCAGCAGCTTAGATCAGTCTATTACTGAAGCTTTCCTT.